This T cell receptor (beta chain) appears in the sequencing data of a study of blood T cell repertoires in COVID-19. Study-level background: The study drew acute and convalescent COVID-19 samples from the United States, Italy and Spain. PBMCs, B-cell-depleted T cells, or T cells provided the cDNA or gDNA that made up the material.

This CDR3 has 14 amino acids. V gave up 2 bases and J gave up 1 base, with 8 bases separating them. Germline lookup yields CDR1 SNHLY and CDR2 FYNNEI. Under the authors' procedure: Amplification with reference gene primers provided the estimates of nucleated cell counts. The method was immunoSEQ multiplex PCR; TCRdb's version includes in-frame clones alone and lacks a portion of them. Clone size and the V and J calls come from that table; the DNA yielded D and trimming. In the table there are some 250,000 clones, approximately 85% of which are singletons. The source material was peripheral blood. The chain is built from TRBV2 and TRBJ1-1; D is ambiguous. The sequence came from a human donor in a cohort sampled during active COVID-19. CDR3: CASSERGGNTEAFF. The CDR3 DNA reads TGTGCCAGCAGTGAACGGGGTGGGAACACTGAAGCTTTCTTT.